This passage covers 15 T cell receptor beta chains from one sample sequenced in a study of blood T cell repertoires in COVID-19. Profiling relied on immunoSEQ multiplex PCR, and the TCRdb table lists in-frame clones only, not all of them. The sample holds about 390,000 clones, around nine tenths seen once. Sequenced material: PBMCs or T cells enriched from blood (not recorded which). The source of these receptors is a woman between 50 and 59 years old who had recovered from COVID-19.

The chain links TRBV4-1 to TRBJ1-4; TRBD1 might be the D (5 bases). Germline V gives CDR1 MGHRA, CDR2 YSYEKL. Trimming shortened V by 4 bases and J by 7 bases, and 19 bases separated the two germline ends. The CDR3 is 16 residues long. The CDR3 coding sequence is TGCGCCAGCAGCCCCAAAACCGGGACTTTCGGTGAAAAACTGTTTTTT. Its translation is CASSPKTGTFGEKLFF.

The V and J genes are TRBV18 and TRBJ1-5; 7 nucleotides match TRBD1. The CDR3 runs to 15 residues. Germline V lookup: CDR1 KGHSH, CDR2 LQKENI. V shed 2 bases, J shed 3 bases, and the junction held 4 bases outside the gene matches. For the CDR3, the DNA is TGTGCCAGCTCACCATTAGGGGGCGCCAATCAGCCCCAGCATTTT. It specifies CASSPLGGANQPQHF.

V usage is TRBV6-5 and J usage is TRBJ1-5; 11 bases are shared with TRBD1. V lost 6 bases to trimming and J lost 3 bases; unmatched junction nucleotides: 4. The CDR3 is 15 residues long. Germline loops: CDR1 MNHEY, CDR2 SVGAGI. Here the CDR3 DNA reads TGTGCCAGCAGCGGGACAGGGGGAGACAATCAGCCCCAGCATTTT. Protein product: CASSGTGGDNQPQHF.

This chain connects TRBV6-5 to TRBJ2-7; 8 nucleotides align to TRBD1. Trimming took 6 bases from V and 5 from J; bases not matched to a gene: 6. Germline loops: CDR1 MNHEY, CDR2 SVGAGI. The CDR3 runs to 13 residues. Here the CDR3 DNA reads TGTGCCAGCAGAGGACAGGGAAAAGACGAGCAGTACTTC. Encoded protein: CASRGQGKDEQYF.

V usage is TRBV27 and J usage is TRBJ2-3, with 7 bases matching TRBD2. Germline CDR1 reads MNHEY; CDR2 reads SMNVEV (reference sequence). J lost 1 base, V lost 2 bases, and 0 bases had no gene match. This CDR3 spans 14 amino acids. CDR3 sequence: CASSLSGGTDTQYF. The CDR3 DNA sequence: TGTGCCAGCAGTTTAAGCGGGGGCACAGATACGCAGTATTTT.

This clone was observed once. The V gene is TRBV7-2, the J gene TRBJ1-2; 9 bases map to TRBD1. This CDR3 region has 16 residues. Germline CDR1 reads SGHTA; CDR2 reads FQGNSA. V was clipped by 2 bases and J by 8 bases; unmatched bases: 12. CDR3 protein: CASSLNDRTGAQGYTF. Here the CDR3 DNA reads TGTGCCAGCAGCTTAAATGATAGGACAGGGGCGCAGGGCTACACCTTC.

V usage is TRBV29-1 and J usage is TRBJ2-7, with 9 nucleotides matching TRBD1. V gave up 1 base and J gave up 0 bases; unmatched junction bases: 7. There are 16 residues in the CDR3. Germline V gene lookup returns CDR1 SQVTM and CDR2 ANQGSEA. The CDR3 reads CSVEGPGQGISYEQYF. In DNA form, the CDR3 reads TGCAGCGTTGAAGGCCCGGGACAGGGAATCTCCTACGAGCAGTACTTC.

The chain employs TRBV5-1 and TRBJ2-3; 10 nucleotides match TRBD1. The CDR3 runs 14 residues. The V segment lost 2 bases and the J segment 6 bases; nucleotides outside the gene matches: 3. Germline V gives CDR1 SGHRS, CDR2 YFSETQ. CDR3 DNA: TGCGCCAGCAGCTTCGGACAGGGGGGCGATACGCAGTATTTT. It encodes CASSFGQGGDTQYF.

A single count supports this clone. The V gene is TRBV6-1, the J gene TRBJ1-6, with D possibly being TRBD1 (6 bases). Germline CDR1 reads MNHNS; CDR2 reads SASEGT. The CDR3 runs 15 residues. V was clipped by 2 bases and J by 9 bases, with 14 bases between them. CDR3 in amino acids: CASSEREAGVSPLHF. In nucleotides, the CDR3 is TGTGCCAGCAGTGAAAGGGAAGCAGGGGTTTCACCCCTCCACTTT.

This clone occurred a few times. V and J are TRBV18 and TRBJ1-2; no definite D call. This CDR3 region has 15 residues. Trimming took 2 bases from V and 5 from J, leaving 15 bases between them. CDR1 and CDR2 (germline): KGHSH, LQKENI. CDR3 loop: CASSPGRNPIYGYTF. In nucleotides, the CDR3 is TGTGCCAGCTCACCAGGGAGAAACCCGATTTATGGCTACACCTTC.

In nucleotides, the CDR3 is TGTGCCAGCAGCTCGGGACTAGTGAGGTCTTGGGAGCAGTTCTTC. Its translation is CASSSGLVRSWEQFF. The gene calls are TRBV7-9 and TRBJ2-1; 8 bases align to TRBD2. After removal of 4 bases from V and 10 bases from J, the junction contained 12 bases not matched to a gene. The CDR3 length is 15 residues. Germline lookup yields CDR1 SEHNR and CDR2 FQNEAQ (reference sequence).

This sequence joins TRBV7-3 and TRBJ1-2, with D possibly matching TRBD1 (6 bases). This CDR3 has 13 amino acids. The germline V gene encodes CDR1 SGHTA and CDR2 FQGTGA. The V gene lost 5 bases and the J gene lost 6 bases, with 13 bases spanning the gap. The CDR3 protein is CASSPGHGDGYTF. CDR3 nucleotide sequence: TGTGCCAGCAGCCCGGGACATGGGGATGGCTACACCTTC. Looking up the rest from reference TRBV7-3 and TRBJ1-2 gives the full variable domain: GAGVSQTPSNKVTEKGKYVELRCDPISGHTALYWYRQSLGQGPEFLIYFQGTGAADDSGLPNDRFFAVRPEGSVSTLKIQRTERGDSAVYLCASSPGHGDGYTFGSGTRLTVV.

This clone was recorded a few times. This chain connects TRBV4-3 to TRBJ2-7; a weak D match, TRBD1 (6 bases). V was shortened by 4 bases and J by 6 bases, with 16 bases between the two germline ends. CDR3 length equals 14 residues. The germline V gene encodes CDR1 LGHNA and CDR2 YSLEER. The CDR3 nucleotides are TGCGCCAGCAGCCCCCAAGGGGGTGGGCTCGAGCAGTACTTC. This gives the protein CASSPQGGGLEQYF.

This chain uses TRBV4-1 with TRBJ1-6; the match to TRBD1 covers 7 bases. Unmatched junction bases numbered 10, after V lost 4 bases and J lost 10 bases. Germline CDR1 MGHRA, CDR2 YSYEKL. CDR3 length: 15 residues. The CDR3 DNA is TGCGCCAGCAGCCGAGTAGATCAGGGGGGCTCACCCCTCCACTTT. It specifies CASSRVDQGGSPLHF.

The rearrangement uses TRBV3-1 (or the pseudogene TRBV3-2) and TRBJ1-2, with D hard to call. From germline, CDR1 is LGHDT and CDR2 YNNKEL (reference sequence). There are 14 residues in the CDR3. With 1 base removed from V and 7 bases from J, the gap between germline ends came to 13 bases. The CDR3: CASSQGVRLGGYTF. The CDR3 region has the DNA TGTGCCAGCAGCCAAGGGGTCAGGTTAGGTGGCTACACCTTC.